Shown below are 31 T cell receptor beta chains from a single sample sequenced in a study of T cell responses to AZD1222 COVID-19 vaccine. Data came from immunoSEQ multiplex PCR; TCRdb stores just in-frame clones and leaves some out. The data contain 55,000 to 70,000 clones, about three quarters of them seen just once; the ten biggest clones take up roughly 12%. The sequenced sample was peripheral blood, obtained on day 0 of AZD1222 vaccination. Receptors originate from an adult in good health.

In its sample, this clone was seen a few times. The chain employs TRBV4-3 and TRBJ1-3, with D possibly TRBD1 on 5 matching bases. This CDR3 comprises 16 residues. Looked up from germline, CDR1 is LGHNA and CDR2 is YSLEER. The germline V and J ends were trimmed by 0 bases and 0 bases, with 9 bases remaining between them. Here the CDR3 DNA reads TGCGCCAGCAGCCAAGATTGGGGCAGCTCTGGAAACACCATATATTTT. This gives the protein CASSQDWGSSGNTIYF.

This clone is a singleton in its sample. The chain combines TRBV5-4 with TRBJ1-1; 11 bases agree with TRBD1. Looked up from germline, CDR1 is SGHNT and CDR2 is YYREEE (reference sequence). V shed 2 bases and J 5 bases; nucleotides not matched to a gene: 17. The CDR3 has 19 residues. The CDR3, as DNA: TGTGCCAGCAGCTTTTCCTTAAATTCGCTGGGACAGGGGGGGACTGAAGCTTTCTTT. Amino acids: CASSFSLNSLGQGGTEAFF.

The count of this clone is one. The genes are TRBV18 and TRBJ2-2; possibly TRBD2 for D (5 bases). CDR3 length equals 14 residues. The germline CDR1 and CDR2 sequences are KGHSH and LQKENI. The ends were cut back, 3 bases at V and 7 bases at J, with 12 bases in the middle. CDR3: CASSPIRGYGELFF. The CDR3 nucleotides read TGTGCCAGCTCACCCATTCGAGGGTACGGGGAGCTGTTTTTT.

The chain employs TRBV12-3 or TRBV12-4 and TRBJ2-5; D might be TRBD1 or TRBD2, each matching 6 bases. Trimming took off 2 bases at V and 3 bases at J, with 7 bases between the two ends. The CDR3 loop spans 13 amino acids. CDR3 loop: CASSLRGEETQYF. In DNA form, the CDR3 reads TGTGCCAGCAGTTTAAGGGGGGAAGAGACCCAGTACTTC.

The chain combines TRBV5-1 with TRBJ1-6; D might be TRBD1 (6 bases). Trimming took off 0 bases at V and 0 bases at J, with 10 bases between the two ends. The CDR3 is 17 residues long. Germline V gene data show CDR1 as SGHRS and CDR2 as YFSETQ. CDR3 in DNA: TGCGCCAGCAGCTTGGGACAGGAAAGCTCCTATAATTCACCCCTCCACTTT. Translating gives CASSLGQESSYNSPLHF.

The chain is built from TRBV12-3 or TRBV12-4 and TRBJ2-7; D is unclear. The CDR3 runs 13 residues. Trimming left V 7 bases short and J 5 bases short, with 15 bases between. CDR3 region: CASKKFDAHEQYF. The CDR3 coding sequence is TGTGCCAGCAAGAAATTCGACGCCCACGAGCAGTACTTC.

This chain connects TRBV5-1 to TRBJ2-7, with D unresolved. Germline lookup yields CDR1 SGHRS and CDR2 YFSETQ. This CDR3 is built from 15 residues. Trimming shortened V by 0 bases and J by 0 bases, and 10 bases separated the two germline ends. This CDR3 is CASSLDSYNSYEQYF. In DNA form, the CDR3 reads TGCGCCAGCAGCTTGGACAGCTACAACTCCTACGAGCAGTACTTC.

The rearrangement uses TRBV20-1 and TRBJ1-5, with no clear D. CDR1 DFQATT and CDR2 SNEGSKA come from the germline V gene (reference sequence). V lost 3 bases, J lost 4 bases, and 10 bases lay in between. The CDR3 is made up of 13 amino acids. Here the CDR3 DNA reads TGCAGTGCTAGTAGGGCAGTAAATCAGCCCCAGCATTTT. It is translated as CSASRAVNQPQHF.

V usage is TRBV28 and J usage is TRBJ2-2; possible D gene TRBD1, 6 bases. Germline CDR1 MDHEN, CDR2 SYDVKM. Deletions cut 1 base from V and 5 bases from J, with 11 bases between. This CDR3 spans 15 amino acids. CDR3 bases: TGTGCCAGCAGTTTATTGGGACATGGGACCGGGGAGCTGTTTTTT. Encoded protein: CASSLLGHGTGELFF.

This chain joins TRBV7-9 and TRBJ2-7; the D is unclear. Trimming took off 0 bases at V and 2 bases at J, with 14 bases between the two ends. CDR1 is SEHNR, CDR2 FQNEAQ, per germline (reference sequence). The CDR3 is 16 residues long. CDR3 residues: CASSLAGQHGPYEQYF. CDR3 nucleotides: TGTGCCAGCAGCTTAGCGGGCCAACACGGCCCCTACGAGCAGTACTTC.

This chain links TRBV7-6 with TRBJ2-1; D possibly corresponds to TRBD1 (6 bases). V lost 2 bases and J lost 6, with 11 bases in between. This CDR3 is built from 14 residues. From germline, CDR1 is SGHVS and CDR2 FNYEAQ. The CDR3 DNA is TGTGCCAGCAGCTTACTACAGGGAGCCAATGAGCAGTTCTTC. It yields the protein CASSLLQGANEQFF.

This clone was seen a handful of times. The chain couples TRBV3-1 (or the pseudogene TRBV3-2) to TRBJ1-6, with 8 positions matching TRBD1. J was trimmed by 9 bases and V by 1 base; bases with no gene match: 8. Germline V lookup: CDR1 LGHDT, CDR2 YNNKEL (reference sequence). This CDR3 has 16 amino acids. CDR3 nucleotide sequence: TGTGCCAGCAGCCAAGCGTGGGGCAGGGGGCGTTCACCCCTCCACTTT. Its protein is CASSQAWGRGRSPLHF.

The rearrangement joins TRBV28 to TRBJ1-5; the D is unclear. Germline V gene sequence: CDR1 MDHEN, CDR2 SYDVKM. The CDR3 runs 13 residues. Trimming shortened V by 8 bases and J by 3 bases, and 11 bases separated the two germline ends. In nucleotides, the CDR3 is TGTGCCAGCCGGTACAATGACAATCAGCCCCAGCATTTT. It translates to CASRYNDNQPQHF.

The chain combines TRBV5-8 with TRBJ2-1; 7 bases match TRBD2. The CDR3 runs 15 residues. J was trimmed by 0 bases and V by 7 bases; bases with no gene match: 7. In germline, CDR1 is SGHTS, CDR2 YDEGEE. The DNA of the CDR3 is TGTGCCAGCGGGGGGAGGGCCTTCTCCTACAATGAGCAGTTCTTC. As protein: CASGGRAFSYNEQFF.

This chain connects TRBV28 to TRBJ1-2; possibly TRBD1 for D (6 bases). V lost 7 bases to trimming and J lost 4 bases, with 22 bases between them. Germline V gene data show CDR1 as MDHEN and CDR2 as SYDVKM. The CDR3 covers 16 residues. The DNA of the CDR3 is TGTGCCAGCAAGGGGGGCTTTTGGTCCAACCTCTATGGCTACACCTTC. Translation: CASKGGFWSNLYGYTF.

V and J are TRBV5-6 and TRBJ1-4, with D perhaps TRBD1 (5 bases). Germline V gene sequence: CDR1 SGHDT, CDR2 YYEEEE. This CDR3 comprises 13 residues. V gave up 5 bases and J gave up 6 bases, with 11 bases separating them. As DNA, the CDR3 is TGTGCCAGCAGATCAGGGTTAGATGAAAAACTGTTTTTT. Amino acids: CASRSGLDEKLFF.

The chain joins TRBV19 to TRBJ2-1, with a possible D match to TRBD1 (5 bases). Trimming removed 3 bases from V and 5 bases from J, with 11 bases in between. The CDR3 has 14 amino acids. Germline CDR1 LNHDA, CDR2 SQIVND (reference sequence). The CDR3 region is CASSILARDNEQFF. The CDR3 DNA reads TGTGCCAGTAGTATCTTGGCCAGGGACAATGAGCAGTTCTTC.

The chain combines TRBV6-1 with TRBJ2-7; D gene uncertain. Germline lookup yields CDR1 MNHNS and CDR2 SASEGT. CDR3 length equals 11 residues. V gave up 7 bases and J gave up 3 bases, with 7 bases separating them. The CDR3 DNA follows: TGTGCCAGCATCCCAGACTACGAGCAGTACTTC. This translates into CASIPDYEQYF.

The V and J genes are TRBV7-2 and TRBJ2-2, with D perhaps TRBD2 (5 bases). The CDR3 loop spans 13 amino acids. Germline V gene data show CDR1 as SGHTA and CDR2 as FQGNSA. Trimming removed 7 bases at V and 6 bases at J, with 12 bases between. The CDR3 sequence is CASKAGIAGELFF. The CDR3 bases are TGTGCCAGCAAGGCGGGCATTGCCGGGGAGCTGTTTTTT. Supplemented by reference TRBV7-2 and TRBJ2-2, the full variable domain reads GAGVSQSPSNKVTEKGKDVELRCDPISGHTALYWYRQSLGQGLEFLIYFQGNSAPDKSGLPSDRFSAERTGGSVSTLTIQRTQQEDSAVYLCASKAGIAGELFFGEGSRLTVL.

This chain links TRBV30 with TRBJ1-4; D might be TRBD1 (5 bases). Trimming cost V 4 bases and J 8 bases, with 14 bases left between them. The CDR3 covers 13 residues. Per the germline V gene, CDR1 is GTSNPN and CDR2 is SVGIG (reference sequence). The CDR3 nucleotides read TGTGCCTGGACCCCCCCCCGGGGGGAAAAACTGTTTTTT. It codes for CAWTPPRGEKLFF.

CDR3 loop: CASGLPHGVSSYNSPLHF. The CDR3 nucleotides are TGTGCTAGTGGTTTGCCTCACGGGGTGAGCTCCTATAATTCACCCCTCCACTTT. This chain links TRBV12-5 with TRBJ1-6; D gene unclear. V was cut by 2 bases and J by 0 bases, with 14 bases left in between. CDR1 and CDR2 (germline): LGHNT, FRNRAP. This CDR3 has 18 residues.

The rearrangement links TRBV7-6 to TRBJ2-2, with D unclear. Trimming stripped 5 bases from V and 6 bases from J, with 16 bases between. The CDR3 totals 15 residues. Germline V lookup: CDR1 SGHVS, CDR2 FNYEAQ. CDR3 sequence (DNA): TGTGCCAGCAGCCTATCCCGGGCTACCCCCGGGGAGCTGTTTTTT. Translation: CASSLSRATPGELFF.

The gene calls are TRBV5-1 and TRBJ1-1; 7 bases are shared with TRBD1. CDR1 SGHRS and CDR2 YFSETQ come from the germline V gene. V gave up 4 bases and J gave up 2 bases; unmatched junction bases: 5. The CDR3 runs 14 residues. In DNA, the CDR3 is TGCGCCAGCAGCAACGGACAGGCTAACACTGAAGCTTTCTTT. As protein: CASSNGQANTEAFF.

V usage is TRBV5-1 and J usage is TRBJ1-2; D is possibly TRBD1 (6 bases). Germline V gene sequence: CDR1 SGHRS, CDR2 YFSETQ. Trimming pared 4 bases from V and 4 bases from J, leaving 11 bases between. This CDR3 has 13 amino acids. The CDR3 region has the DNA TGCGCCAGCAGCAGAGGACAGCTCTATGGCTACACCTTC. Its translation is CASSRGQLYGYTF.

The chain uses TRBV12-3 or TRBV12-4 and TRBJ1-2; D may be TRBD1 (6 bases). The CDR3 extends over 13 amino acids. The V end lost 3 bases, the J end lost 8 bases, and 13 bases lay between the germline ends. The CDR3 DNA sequence: TGTGCCAGCAGTTTTATCAGGGGTGGAGGCTACACCTTC. This encodes CASSFIRGGGYTF.

This clone is a singleton in its sample. The chain uses TRBV11-2 and TRBJ1-5, with 11 bases fitting TRBD1. This CDR3 comprises 15 residues. J lost 6 bases, V lost 5 bases, and 6 bases had no gene match. Germline V gene lookup returns CDR1 SGHAT and CDR2 FQNNGV. The CDR3 nucleotides are TGTGCCAGCAGCCATGGGACAGGGGGATCTCAGCCCCAGCATTTT. This codes for CASSHGTGGSQPQHF.

The chain employs TRBV11-2 and TRBJ1-2, with unresolved D. There are 12 residues in the CDR3. CDR1 and CDR2 from the germline V gene are SGHAT and FQNNGV. Trimming removed 5 bases from V and 8 bases from J, with 12 bases in between. The CDR3 bases are TGTGCCAGCAGCCCAAATATCCTCGGCTACACCTTC. Its translation is CASSPNILGYTF. The full variable domain, its missing parts supplied by reference TRBV11-2 and TRBJ1-2, is EAGVAQSPRYKIIEKRQSVAFWCNPISGHATLYWYQQILGQGPKLLIQFQNNGVVDDSQLPKDRFSAERLKGVDSTLKIQPAKLEDSAVYLCASSPNILGYTFGSGTRLTVV.

The V gene is TRBV6-1, the J gene TRBJ2-3; 8 nucleotides align to TRBD2. V lost 2 bases and J lost 8; bases outside the gene matches: 12. In germline, CDR1 is MNHNS, CDR2 SASEGT. The CDR3 covers 16 residues. This CDR3 reads CASSELGGGRGGTQYF. The CDR3 DNA follows: TGTGCCAGCAGTGAACTAGGCGGGGGGCGAGGGGGTACGCAGTATTTT.

The CDR3 DNA follows: TGCGCCAGCACCTGGGACAGCAACTCCCTCTCCTATGGCTACACCTTC. It translates to CASTWDSNSLSYGYTF. The chain carries TRBV5-1 and TRBJ1-2; the match to TRBD1 covers 7 bases. The CDR3 loop spans 16 amino acids. Looked up from germline, CDR1 is SGHRS and CDR2 is YFSETQ. The junction had 15 bases not matched to a gene; V was cut back by 6 bases and J by 4 bases.

The rearrangement links TRBV19 to TRBJ1-1; 7 nucleotides align to TRBD1. Germline CDR1 reads LNHDA; CDR2 reads SQIVND (reference sequence). This CDR3 comprises 16 residues. J lost 2 bases, V lost 7 bases, and 13 bases had no gene match. CDR3 sequence: CASTEWGTVENTEAFF. The CDR3, as DNA: TGTGCCAGTACCGAATGGGGGACAGTAGAAAACACTGAAGCTTTCTTT.

The chain links TRBV5-4 to TRBJ2-5; no definite D call. The CDR3 contains 14 residues. V gave up 4 bases and J gave up 2 bases, with 12 bases separating them. Germline V gene lookup returns CDR1 SGHNT and CDR2 YYREEE (reference sequence). The CDR3 region is CASSIEPLQETQYF. CDR3 nucleotides: TGTGCCAGCAGCATCGAACCTTTACAAGAGACCCAGTACTTC. Full variable domain (rest looked up from reference TRBV5-4 and TRBJ2-5): ETGVTQSPTHLIKTRGQQVTLRCSSQSGHNTVSWYQQALGQGPQFIFQYYREEENGRGNFPPRFSGLQFPNYSSELNVNALELDDSALYLCASSIEPLQETQYFGPGTRLLVL.